This T cell receptor beta chain was sequenced in a study of blood T cell repertoires in COVID-19. Sequencing was performed with immunoSEQ multiplex PCR; in TCRdb, only in-frame clones are kept and a portion is missing. The sample has more than 200,000 clones, about 88% seen once; the top ten hold roughly 1.6%. Germline V CDR1 and CDR2: LGHDT, YNNKEL (reference sequence). The ends lost 1 base at V and 4 bases at J; junction bases unmatched: 7. The CDR3 extends over 15 amino acids. This clone came up once. Input material: PBMCs or T cells enriched from blood (not recorded which). The chain couples TRBV3-1 (or the pseudogene TRBV3-2) to TRBJ2-7; 7 bases line up with TRBD2. The receptor comes from a woman aged 45-65 years who had recovered from COVID-19. The CDR3 spells CASSQGGGSGYEQYF. The CDR3 coding sequence is TGTGCCAGCAGCCAAGGGGGCGGGAGTGGGTACGAGCAGTACTTC.